A selection of T cell receptor beta chains follows, all from one sample in a study of T cell responses to AZD1222 COVID-19 vaccine. Assay: immunoSEQ multiplex PCR; the TCRdb copy retains only in-frame clones and omits some. The sample carries more than 150,000 clones, 88% recorded once. Sample: peripheral blood, taken 28 days after the second AZD1222 dose. The receptors stem from an adult who received the AZD1222 COVID-19 vaccine. Both conserved end residues are part of each CDR3. Each record gives: V gene, CDR3 length, J gene, D gene, clone size, CDR3 protein, CDR3 DNA. D genes are given only for firm matches. Rows may omit the clone size; those that give it use once, few, many or a size class.

TRBV7-2,15,TRBJ2-1,NA,NA,CASSLETERRNEQFF,TGTGCCAGCAGCTTAGAGACCGAAAGGAGGAATGAGCAGTTCTTC
TRBV30,12,TRBJ1-2,TRBD1,NA,CAWSVDRGGYTF,TGTGCCTGGAGTGTAGACAGGGGCGGCTACACCTTC
TRBV6-8,17,TRBJ2-7,NA,once,CASSSHRGRDSTYEQYF,TGTGCCAGCAGTTCCCACCGGGGCCGGGACTCCACCTACGAGCAGTACTTC
TRBV7-9,12,TRBJ1-1,NA,NA,CASSLRPEKAFF,TGTGCCAGCAGCTTGAGACCGGAGAAGGCTTTCTTT
TRBV9,13,TRBJ2-5,TRBD2,NA,CASSPGLEETQYF,TGTGCCAGCAGCCCGGGACTAGAAGAGACCCAGTACTTC
TRBV10-2,15,TRBJ2-7,TRBD1,NA,CASSETQGARYEQYF,TGCGCCAGCAGTGAGACCCAGGGGGCAAGGTACGAGCAGTACTTC
TRBV6-5,12,TRBJ1-5,NA,once,CASGSENQPQHF,TGTGCCAGCGGGTCAGAGAATCAGCCCCAGCATTTT
TRBV6-2/TRBV6-3,14,TRBJ2-5,NA,NA,CASSDGRDQETQYF,TGTGCCAGCAGCGACGGCAGGGACCAAGAGACCCAGTACTTC
TRBV5-1,16,TRBJ2-3,NA,NA,CASSEWGGTSTDTQYF,TGCGCCAGCAGTGAATGGGGTGGAACTAGCACAGATACGCAGTATTTT
TRBV2,16,TRBJ2-2,TRBD2,few,CASSELGLAGTGELFF,TGTGCCAGCAGTGAATTGGGACTAGCGGGCACCGGGGAGCTGTTTTTT
TRBV7-6,14,TRBJ1-5,NA,NA,CASSLFRGAQPQHF,TGTGCCAGCAGCTTATTCAGGGGAGCTCAGCCCCAGCATTTT
TRBV11-2,15,TRBJ1-1,TRBD1,NA,CASSWGTVPGAEAFF,TGTGCCAGCAGCTGGGGGACAGTCCCCGGGGCTGAAGCTTTCTTT
TRBV6-4,14,TRBJ2-3,TRBD2,NA,CASSQRESTDTQYF,TGTGCCAGCAGCCAGCGGGAGAGCACAGATACGCAGTATTTT
TRBV11-2,14,TRBJ2-7,TRBD1,NA,CASSFGQGSYEQYF,TGTGCCAGCAGCTTTGGACAGGGGTCCTACGAGCAGTACTTC
TRBV18,15,TRBJ2-1,TRBD1,NA,CASSPDRGHIDEQFF,TGTGCCAGCTCTCCCGACAGGGGGCATATCGATGAGCAGTTCTTC
TRBV18,18,TRBJ2-1,TRBD1,NA,CASSPKRQGPSSYNEQFF,TGTGCCAGCTCACCGAAGAGACAGGGGCCGAGCTCCTACAATGAGCAGTTCTTC
TRBV5-5,11,TRBJ2-7,NA,NA,CASSPSYEQYF,TGTGCCAGCAGCCCCTCCTACGAGCAGTACTTC
TRBV18,15,TRBJ1-1,NA,NA,CASSPIVTANTEAFF,TGTGCCAGCTCACCGATCGTCACAGCGAACACTGAAGCTTTCTTT
TRBV11-1,14,TRBJ1-1,NA,NA,CASSLVIKNTEAFF,TGTGCCAGCAGCTTAGTTATAAAGAACACTGAAGCTTTCTTT
TRBV5-1,14,TRBJ2-5,NA,NA,CASSLIGREETQYF,TGCGCCAGCAGCTTGATCGGACGAGAAGAGACCCAGTACTTC
TRBV28,14,TRBJ1-1,NA,once,CASSSYSKNTEAFF,TGTGCCAGCAGTTCCTACTCTAAGAACACTGAAGCTTTCTTT
TRBV4-2,16,TRBJ2-1,TRBD2,NA,CASSQDGLAVVNEQFF,TGTGCCAGCAGCCAAGATGGGCTAGCGGTAGTTAATGAGCAGTTCTTC
TRBV25-1,14,TRBJ2-7,NA,NA,CASSGHRFGDEQYF,TGTGCCAGCAGTGGCCATAGGTTCGGGGACGAGCAGTACTTC
TRBV24-1,13,TRBJ2-3,NA,NA,CATSRSGPDTQYF,TGTGCCACCAGTCGATCGGGCCCAGATACGCAGTATTTT
TRBV5-5,17,TRBJ2-3,TRBD1,once,CASSLEAGTGRVDTQYF,TGTGCCAGCAGCTTGGAGGCCGGGACAGGGCGGGTAGATACGCAGTATTTT
TRBV5-6,16,TRBJ1-3,NA,NA,CASSLAGQGRGNTIYF,TGTGCCAGCAGCTTGGCCGGGCAGGGGAGAGGGAACACCATATATTTT
TRBV5-5,13,TRBJ2-5,TRBD1,NA,CASSDRVAETQYF,TGTGCCAGCAGCGACAGGGTTGCTGAGACCCAGTACTTC
TRBV5-4,18,TRBJ2-3,NA,NA,CASSWLARPGPSTDTQYF,TGTGCCAGCAGCTGGCTAGCACGCCCCGGCCCTAGCACAGATACGCAGTATTTT
TRBV7-3,15,TRBJ2-2,TRBD2,NA,CASSPLREGSGELFF,TGTGCCAGCAGCCCTCTGCGGGAGGGGTCCGGGGAGCTGTTTTTT
TRBV7-2,13,TRBJ2-4,NA,NA,CASSNLRVNIQYF,TGTGCCAGCAGCAACCTCAGGGTAAACATTCAGTACTTC
TRBV11-2,11,TRBJ2-5,NA,NA,CASSPGATQYF,TGTGCCAGCAGCCCGGGGGCGACCCAGTACTTC
TRBV11-2,16,TRBJ2-7,NA,NA,CASSLARWRTSYEQYF,TGTGCCAGCAGCTTAGCTAGATGGCGGACCTCCTACGAGCAGTACTTC